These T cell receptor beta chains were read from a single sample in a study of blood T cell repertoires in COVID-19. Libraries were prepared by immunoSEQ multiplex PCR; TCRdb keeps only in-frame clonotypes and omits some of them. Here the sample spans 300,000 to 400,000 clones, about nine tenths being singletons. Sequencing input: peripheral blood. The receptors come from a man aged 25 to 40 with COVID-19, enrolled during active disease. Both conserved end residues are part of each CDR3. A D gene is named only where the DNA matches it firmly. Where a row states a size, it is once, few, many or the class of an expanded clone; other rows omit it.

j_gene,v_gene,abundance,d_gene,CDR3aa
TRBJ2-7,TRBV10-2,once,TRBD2,CASSYSGGLHYEQYF
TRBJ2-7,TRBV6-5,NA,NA,CASSYSEEQYF
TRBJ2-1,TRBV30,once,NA,CAFEITYNEQFF
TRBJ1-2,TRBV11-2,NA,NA,CASSRTTGAANYGYTF
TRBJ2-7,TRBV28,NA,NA,CASSVQQGVAYEQYF
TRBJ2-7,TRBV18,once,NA,CASSPTGMGYEQYF
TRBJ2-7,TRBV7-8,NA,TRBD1,CASSIRQGAVDEQYF
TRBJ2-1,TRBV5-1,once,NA,CASSSNLINEQFF
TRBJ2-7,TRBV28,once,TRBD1,CASSSRGSSYEQYF
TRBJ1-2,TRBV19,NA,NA,CASSIVKAGNYGYTF
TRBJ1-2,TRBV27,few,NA,CASSPREGRIYGYTF
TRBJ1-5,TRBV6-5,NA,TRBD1,CASSYYGTGGDQPQHF
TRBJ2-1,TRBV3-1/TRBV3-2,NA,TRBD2,CASSQAGTGTRSYNEQFF
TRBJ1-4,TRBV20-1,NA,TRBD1,CSASTGGYSEKLFF
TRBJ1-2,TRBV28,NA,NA,CASSRGINYGYTF